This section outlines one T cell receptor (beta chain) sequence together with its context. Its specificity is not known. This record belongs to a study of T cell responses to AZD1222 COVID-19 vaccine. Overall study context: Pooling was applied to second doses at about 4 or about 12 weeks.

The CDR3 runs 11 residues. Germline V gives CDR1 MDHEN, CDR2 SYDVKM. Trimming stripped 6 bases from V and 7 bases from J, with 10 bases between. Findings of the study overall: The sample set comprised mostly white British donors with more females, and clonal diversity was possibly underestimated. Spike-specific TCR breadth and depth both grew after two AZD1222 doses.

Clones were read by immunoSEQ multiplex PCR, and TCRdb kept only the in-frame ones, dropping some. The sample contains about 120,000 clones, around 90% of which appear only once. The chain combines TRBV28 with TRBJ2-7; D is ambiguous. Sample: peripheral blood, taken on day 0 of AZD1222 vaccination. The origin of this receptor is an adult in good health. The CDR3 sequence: CASRGVGEQYF. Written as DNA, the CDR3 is TGTGCCAGCAGGGGCGTAGGGGAGCAGTACTTC.